Many counts were recorded for the clone carrying this T cell receptor (beta chain). What it binds is unknown. The data originate from a study of T-cell reconstitution after alpha-beta-depleted transplantation in children. Notes on the study in general: T cells produced anew were the main source of T-cell counts and diversity one year after transplant. Recipient T cells and thymic progenitors that survived were the source of the high TCRbeta diversity seen at day 60 in some patients. Several hundred expanded graft clones reportedly were the source of alpha-beta T cells about two months after transplant.

Preparation of the TCRbeta library involved a method that used unique molecular identifiers. TCRdb processed the PCR reads anew with MiXCR; each CDR3 protein has one entry. The data show fewer than 350,000 distinct CDR3 sequences, around 10% seen once. The CDR3 spans 15 residues. Germline CDR1 reads SGHTA; CDR2 reads FQGNSA. Germline trimming cut 1 base from V and 3 bases from J; bases unmatched to any gene: 3. Specimen: peripheral blood, collected 180 days after TCRalphabeta/CD19-depleted stem cell transplant. The V and J genes are TRBV7-2 and TRBJ2-5; 9 bases match TRBD2. The TCR was taken from a male patient under 10 years old who had a stem cell transplant for chronic granulomatous disease, so the T cells may come from the graft donor. The CDR3 protein is CASSLVAGGKETQYF. Here the CDR3 DNA reads TGTGCCAGCAGCTTAGTTGCGGGAGGGAAAGAGACCCAGTACTTC.